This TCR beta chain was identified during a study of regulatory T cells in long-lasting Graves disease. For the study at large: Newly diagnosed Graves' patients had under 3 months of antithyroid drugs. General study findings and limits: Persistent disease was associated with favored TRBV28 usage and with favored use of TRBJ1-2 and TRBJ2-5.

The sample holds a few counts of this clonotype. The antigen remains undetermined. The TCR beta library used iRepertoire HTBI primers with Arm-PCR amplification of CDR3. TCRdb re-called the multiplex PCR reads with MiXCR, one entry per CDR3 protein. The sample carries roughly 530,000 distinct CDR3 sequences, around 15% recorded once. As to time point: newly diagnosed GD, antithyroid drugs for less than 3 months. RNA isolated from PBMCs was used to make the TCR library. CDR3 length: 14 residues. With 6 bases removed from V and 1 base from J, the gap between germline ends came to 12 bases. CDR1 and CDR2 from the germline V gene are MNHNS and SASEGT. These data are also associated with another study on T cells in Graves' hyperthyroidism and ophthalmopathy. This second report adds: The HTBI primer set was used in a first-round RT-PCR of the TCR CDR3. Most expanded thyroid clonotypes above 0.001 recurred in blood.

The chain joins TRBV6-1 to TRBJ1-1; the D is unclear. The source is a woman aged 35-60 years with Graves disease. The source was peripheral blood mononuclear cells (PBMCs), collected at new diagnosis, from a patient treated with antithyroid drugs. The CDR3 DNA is TGTGCCAGCAGAAGAACCTTCCGGAACACTGAAGCTTTCTTT. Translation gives CASRRTFRNTEAFF.